The 16 T cell receptor beta chains listed next were all sequenced from one sample in a study of blood T cell repertoires in COVID-19. Assay used: immunoSEQ multiplex PCR; TCRdb lists only in-frame clones, some missing. The data show about 180,000 clones, 80% to 90% seen once. The sequencing sample was made of peripheral blood. The receptors shown here come from a man aged 65 to 85 with active or convalescent COVID-19.

The V call is TRBV11-2, the J call TRBJ1-1, with 7 bases matching TRBD1. The junction had 3 bases not matched to a gene; V was cut back by 5 bases and J by 0 bases. Germline CDR1 SGHAT, CDR2 FQNNGV. The CDR3 totals 14 residues. The CDR3 here is CASSTQGVNTEAFF. The CDR3, as DNA: TGTGCCAGCAGCACGCAGGGGGTGAACACTGAAGCTTTCTTT.

CDR3 region: CSVELQGLHKQFF. The CDR3 DNA sequence: TGCAGCGTTGAACTCCAGGGACTTCATAAGCAGTTCTTC. The chain combines TRBV29-1 with TRBJ2-1; D perhaps matches TRBD2 (6 bases). Trimming cost V 2 bases and J 11 bases, with 16 bases left between them. This CDR3 has 13 residues. Germline V CDR1 and CDR2: SQVTM, ANQGSEA.

The rearrangement links TRBV18 to TRBJ1-5, with D unclear. The CDR3 covers 14 residues. V lost 4 bases to trimming and J lost 2 bases, with 9 bases between them. CDR1 and CDR2 (germline): KGHSH, LQKENI. CDR3 residues: CASSLTVRNQPQHF. In nucleotides, the CDR3 is TGTGCCAGCTCACTTACAGTTCGCAATCAGCCCCAGCATTTT.

The gene calls are TRBV5-6 and TRBJ1-2, with no clear D. This CDR3 has 13 residues. Trimming left V 4 bases short and J 5 bases short, with 12 bases between. Per the germline V gene, CDR1 is SGHDT and CDR2 is YYEEEE. The CDR3 spells CASSPDSAYGYTF. CDR3 DNA: TGTGCCAGCAGCCCGGACTCCGCGTATGGCTACACCTTC.

The chain employs TRBV4-1 and TRBJ2-5, with a weak D call TRBD1 (6 bases). This CDR3 has 14 residues. V gave up 2 bases and J gave up 4 bases, with 11 bases separating them. Per germline, CDR1 MGHRA and CDR2 YSYEKL. CDR3 sequence: CASSQQEQGETQYF. In nucleotides, the CDR3 is TGCGCCAGCAGCCAACAAGAACAGGGAGAGACCCAGTACTTC.

This chain uses TRBV29-1 with TRBJ2-3; TRBD1 agrees at 8 bases. Germline CDR1 SQVTM, CDR2 ANQGSEA. Trimming removed 7 bases from V and 4 bases from J; junction bases left unmatched: 22. This CDR3 region has 18 residues. The DNA of the CDR3 is TGCAGCGGCGCGCGGACACGGTTAGGACAGGGATCGTCAGATACGCAGTATTTT. Amino acid sequence: CSGARTRLGQGSSDTQYF.

The gene calls are TRBV5-6 and TRBJ1-3, with a possible D match to TRBD1 (6 bases). The germline V and J ends were trimmed by 5 bases and 0 bases, with 18 bases remaining between them. CDR3 size: 17 residues. Germline-derived CDR1 and CDR2 are SGHDT and YYEEEE. DNA of the CDR3: TGTGCCAGCAGTTTTCGACAGGCGGCATACTCTGGAAACACCATATATTTT. This sequence encodes CASSFRQAAYSGNTIYF.

This clone was counted many times. V and J are TRBV19 and TRBJ1-1; D unresolved. The CDR3 runs to 16 residues. V was clipped by 6 bases and J by 4 bases, with 21 bases between them. From germline, CDR1 is LNHDA and CDR2 SQIVND (reference sequence). As DNA, the CDR3 is TGTGCCAGTAGCCGACCACCTGAACCACGGGGCACTGAAGCTTTCTTT. This codes for CASSRPPEPRGTEAFF.

The chain is built from TRBV28 and TRBJ1-1; TRBD1 matches at 7 bases. CDR3 size: 13 residues. After removal of 4 bases from V and 12 bases from J, the junction contained 11 bases not matched to a gene. Germline V gene data show CDR1 as MDHEN and CDR2 as SYDVKM. The DNA for the CDR3 is TGTGCCAGCAGTTCCCACCCGGGACAGAAAACTTTCTTT. This sequence encodes CASSSHPGQKTFF.

This chain links TRBV19 with TRBJ1-1, with no clear D. Between the trimmed V and J ends, which lost 3 bases and 0 bases, there was a span of 5 bases. Germline values: CDR1 LNHDA, CDR2 SQIVND (reference sequence). This CDR3 comprises 13 residues. CDR3 in DNA: TGTGCCAGTAGTATTGTAGTGAACACTGAAGCTTTCTTT. This encodes CASSIVVNTEAFF. The full variable domain, with the rest looked up from reference TRBV19 and TRBJ1-1, is DGGITQSPKYLFRKEGQNVTLSCEQNLNHDAMYWYRQDPGQGLRLIYYSQIVNDFQKGDIAEGYSVSREKKESFPLTVTSAQKNPTAFYLCASSIVVNTEAFFGQGTRLTVV.

The J gene is TRBJ2-7, the V gene TRBV9, with D possibly being TRBD2 (5 bases). The CDR3 consists of 15 residues. CDR1 and CDR2 (germline): SGDLS, YYNGEE. V lost 3 bases to trimming and J lost 1 base, with 14 bases between them. The CDR3 here is CASSANEGLSYEQYF. The CDR3, as DNA: TGTGCCAGCAGCGCTAATGAGGGCTTATCCTACGAGCAGTACTTC. Full variable domain (outside the CDR3, taken from reference TRBV9 and TRBJ2-7): DSGVTQTPKHLITATGQRVTLRCSPRSGDLSVYWYQQSLDQGLQFLIQYYNGEERAKGNILERFSAQQFPDLHSELNLSSLELGDSALYFCASSANEGLSYEQYFGPGTRLTVT.

This sequence joins TRBV18 and TRBJ1-6; unclear D gene. V was trimmed by 3 bases and J by 0 bases, leaving 3 bases between them. The V gene's germline CDR1 is KGHSH and CDR2 LQKENI. The length of the CDR3 is 14 residues. CDR3 region: CASSPRSYNSPLHF. For the CDR3, the DNA is TGTGCCAGCTCACCGCGCTCCTATAATTCACCCCTCCACTTT.

The V call is TRBV6-5, the J call TRBJ1-2; D is possibly TRBD1 (6 bases). Trimming took 6 bases from V and 1 from J, leaving 12 bases between them. CDR1 and CDR2 from the germline V gene are MNHEY and SVGAGI. The CDR3 length is 14 residues. This chain's CDR3 is CASSHRQDNYGYTF. CDR3 nucleotides: TGTGCCAGCAGCCATAGACAGGATAACTATGGCTACACCTTC.

The chain joins TRBV5-5 to TRBJ1-2, with D maybe TRBD1 (5 bases). The CDR3 loop spans 16 amino acids. V lost 3 bases to trimming and J lost 4 bases, with 19 bases between them. In germline, CDR1 is SGHKS, CDR2 YYEKEE (reference sequence). This CDR3 is CASSYLYSYRIYGYTF. For the CDR3, the DNA is TGTGCCAGCAGCTACCTCTACTCCTACAGGATCTATGGCTACACCTTC.

This rearrangement joins TRBV5-1 to TRBJ1-2; 7 bases are a match to TRBD1. V shed 3 bases, J shed 7 bases, and the junction held 15 bases outside the gene matches. The CDR3 totals 16 residues. Germline CDR1 and CDR2: SGHRS and YFSETQ. CDR3 sequence reads: CASSSGATGLNRGYTF. CDR3 coding DNA: TGCGCCAGCAGCTCGGGGGCGACAGGGTTAAATCGTGGCTACACCTTC.

This clone appeared once. This chain connects TRBV24-1 to TRBJ2-5; 10 bases agree with TRBD2. The germline V gene has CDR1 KGHDR and CDR2 SFDVKD. V shed 3 bases and J 5 bases; nucleotides not matched to a gene: 5. This CDR3 spans 15 amino acids. The CDR3 DNA reads TGTGCCACCAGTGATCTTCTAGCGGGAGCGGAGACCCAGTACTTC. This encodes CATSDLLAGAETQYF.